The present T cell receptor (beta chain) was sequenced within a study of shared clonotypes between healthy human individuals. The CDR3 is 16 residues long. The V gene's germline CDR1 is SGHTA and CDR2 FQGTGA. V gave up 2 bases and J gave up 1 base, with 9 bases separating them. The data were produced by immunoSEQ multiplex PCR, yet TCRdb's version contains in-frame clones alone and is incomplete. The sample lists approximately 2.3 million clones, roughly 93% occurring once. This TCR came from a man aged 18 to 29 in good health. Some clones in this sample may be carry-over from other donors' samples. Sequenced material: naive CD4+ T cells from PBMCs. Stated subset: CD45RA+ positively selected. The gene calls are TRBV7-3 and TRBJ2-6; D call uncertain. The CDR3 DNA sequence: TGTGCCAGCAGCTTATCTTCCGGGTCTGGGGCCAACGTCCTGACTTTC. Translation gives CASSLSSGSGANVLTF.